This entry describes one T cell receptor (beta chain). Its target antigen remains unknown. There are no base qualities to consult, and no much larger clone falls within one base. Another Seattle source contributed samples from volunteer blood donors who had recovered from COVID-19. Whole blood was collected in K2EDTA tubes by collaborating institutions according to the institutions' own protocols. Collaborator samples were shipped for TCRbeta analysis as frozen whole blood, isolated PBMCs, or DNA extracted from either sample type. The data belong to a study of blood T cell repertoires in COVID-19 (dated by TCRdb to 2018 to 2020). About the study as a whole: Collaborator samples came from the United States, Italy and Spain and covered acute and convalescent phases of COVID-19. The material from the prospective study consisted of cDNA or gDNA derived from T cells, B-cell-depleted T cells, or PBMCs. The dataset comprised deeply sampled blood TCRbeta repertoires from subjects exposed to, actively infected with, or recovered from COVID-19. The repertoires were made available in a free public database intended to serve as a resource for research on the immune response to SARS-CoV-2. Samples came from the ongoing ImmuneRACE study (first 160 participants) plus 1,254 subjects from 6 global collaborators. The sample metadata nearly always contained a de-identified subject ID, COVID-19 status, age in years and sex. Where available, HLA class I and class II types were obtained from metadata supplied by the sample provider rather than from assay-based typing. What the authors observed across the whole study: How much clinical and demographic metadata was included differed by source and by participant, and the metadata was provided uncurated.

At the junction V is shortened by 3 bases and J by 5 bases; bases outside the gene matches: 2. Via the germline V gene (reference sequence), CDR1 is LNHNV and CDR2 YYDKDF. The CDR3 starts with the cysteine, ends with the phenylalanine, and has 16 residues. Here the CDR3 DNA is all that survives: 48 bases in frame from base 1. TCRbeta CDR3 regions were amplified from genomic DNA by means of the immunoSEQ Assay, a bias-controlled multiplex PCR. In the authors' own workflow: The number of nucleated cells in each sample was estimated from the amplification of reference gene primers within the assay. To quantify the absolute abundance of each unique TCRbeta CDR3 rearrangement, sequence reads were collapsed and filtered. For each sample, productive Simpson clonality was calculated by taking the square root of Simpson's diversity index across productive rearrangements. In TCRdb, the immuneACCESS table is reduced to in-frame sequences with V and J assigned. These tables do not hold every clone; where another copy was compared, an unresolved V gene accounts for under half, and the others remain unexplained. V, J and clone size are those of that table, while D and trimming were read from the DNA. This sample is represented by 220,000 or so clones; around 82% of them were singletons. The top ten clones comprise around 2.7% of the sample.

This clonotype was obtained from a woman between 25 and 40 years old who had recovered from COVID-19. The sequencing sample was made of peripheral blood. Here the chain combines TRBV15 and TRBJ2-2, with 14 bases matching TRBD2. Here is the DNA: TGTGCCACCAGCAGGACTAGCGGGAGGGTGACCGGGGAGCTGTTTTTT. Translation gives CATSRTSGRVTGELFF.